This entry lists 29 T cell receptor beta chains sequenced from one sample in a study of T cells in Graves' hyperthyroidism and ophthalmopathy. RNA transcripts served as the template for amplifying TCR beta CDR3 regions. Using the HTBI primer set, a first-round RT-PCR was run on the TCR CDR3. TCRdb redid the calling of the multiplex PCR reads with MiXCR, one entry per CDR3 protein. The table has about 410,000 distinct CDR3 sequences, roughly 14% seen once; the top ten hold about 13%. Sequencing was carried out using blood. Receptors were obtained from a man aged 18-30 years with Graves' ophthalmopathy.

This clonotype was found many times. This chain uses TRBV6-5 with TRBJ2-5; a possible D gene is TRBD1 (6 bases). V gave up 0 bases and J gave up 0 bases, with 14 bases separating them. Per germline, CDR1 MNHEY and CDR2 SVGAGI. The CDR3 runs 17 residues. CDR3 in amino acids: CASSYSWGEGDQETQYF. CDR3 nucleotide sequence: TGTGCCAGCAGTTACTCCTGGGGAGAGGGGGACCAAGAGACCCAGTACTTC.

As regards this clonotype: With a much larger clone just one base away, this may be a read error. The rearrangement links TRBV3-1 to TRBJ1-5; D unclear. Germline V gene lookup returns CDR1 LGHDT and CDR2 YNNKEL (reference sequence). CDR3 size: 14 residues. CDR3 nucleotides: TGTGCCAGCACCCAAGCATCGGCCGATCAGCCCCAGCATTTT. The encoded protein is CASTQASADQPQHF.

This clonotype was counted at least ten times. This rearrangement joins TRBV7-9 to TRBJ2-7; D is unclear. CDR3 size: 12 residues. Germline V gene sequence: CDR1 SEHNR, CDR2 FQNEAQ (reference sequence). V gave up 0 bases and J gave up 6 bases, with 6 bases separating them. As DNA, the CDR3 is TGTGCCAGCAGCTTAGCACGGGCCGAGCAGTACTTC. Amino acid sequence: CASSLARAEQYF.

At least ten counts were recorded for this clonotype. V is TRBV3-1 and J is TRBJ2-7, with TRBD2 matching 12 bases. Per germline, CDR1 LGHDT and CDR2 YNNKEL (reference sequence). Trimming removed 1 base from V and 3 bases from J; junction bases left unmatched: 4. This CDR3 spans 16 amino acids. The chain's CDR3 is CASSQGGLAGFYEQYF. As DNA, the CDR3 is TGTGCCAGCAGCCAAGGCGGACTAGCGGGGTTCTACGAGCAGTACTTC.

This clonotype was seen only once. This sequence joins TRBV11-1 and TRBJ1-1; D unresolved. This CDR3 is built from 14 residues. V lost 1 base, J lost 4 bases, and 10 bases lay in between. CDR1 is SGHAT and CDR2 is FQDESV in the germline V gene (reference sequence). The CDR3 DNA follows: TGTGCCAGCAGCTTAGGCCCTGGCAGCACTGAAGCTTTCTTT. This gives the protein CASSLGPGSTEAFF.

This clonotype was picked up many times. The V call is TRBV20-1, the J call TRBJ1-1; D is perhaps TRBD1 (6 bases). The ends were cut back, 4 bases at V and 1 base at J, with 13 bases in the middle. The length of the CDR3 is 14 residues. Germline values: CDR1 DFQATT, CDR2 SNEGSKA (reference sequence). The CDR3 bases are TGCAGTGCTACGGGACACAAGTCGAACACTGAAGCTTTCTTT. This gives the protein CSATGHKSNTEAFF.

This clonotype was seen many times. This chain joins TRBV20-1 and TRBJ2-2; possibly TRBD2 for D (5 bases). The V gene lost 4 bases and the J gene lost 3 bases, with 9 bases spanning the gap. The CDR3 runs to 13 residues. Germline loops: CDR1 DFQATT, CDR2 SNEGSKA (reference sequence). The CDR3 region has the DNA TGCAGTGCTACTACTAGTTACACCGGGGAGCTGTTTTTT. This sequence encodes CSATTSYTGELFF.

This clonotype was seen at least ten times. The chain carries TRBV7-2 and TRBJ2-2; the match to TRBD2 covers 11 bases. Germline V gene data show CDR1 as SGHTA and CDR2 as FQGNSA. J lost 0 bases, V lost 0 bases, and 3 bases had no gene match. This CDR3 is built from 18 residues. CDR3 protein: CASSLALAGATNTGELFF. The CDR3 region has the DNA TGTGCCAGCAGCTTAGCACTAGCGGGGGCCACGAACACCGGGGAGCTGTTTTTT. Combining the CDR3 with reference TRBV7-2 and TRBJ2-2 gives the whole variable domain GAGVSQSPSNKVTEKGKDVELRCDPISGHTALYWYRQSLGQGLEFLIYFQGNSAPDKSGLPSDRFSAERTGGSVSTLTIQRTQQEDSAVYLCASSLALAGATNTGELFFGEGSRLTVL.

This clonotype was counted between two and nine times. This chain connects TRBV6-2 or TRBV6-3 to TRBJ2-3, with D maybe TRBD1 (6 bases). CDR1 is MNHEY, CDR2 SVGEGT, per germline. The ends were cut back, 5 bases at V and 1 base at J, with 10 bases in the middle. The CDR3 contains 14 residues. DNA of the CDR3: TGTGCCAGCAGTACCAGACAGGGCACAGATACGCAGTATTTT. Its protein is CASSTRQGTDTQYF.

This clonotype was seen at least ten times. The gene calls are TRBV18 and TRBJ1-1; D is possibly TRBD1 (5 bases). Germline CDR1 reads KGHSH; CDR2 reads LQKENI. Trimming removed 2 bases from V and 0 bases from J, with 7 bases in between. This CDR3 spans 14 amino acids. CDR3 region: CASSPNRLNTEAFF. DNA for the CDR3: TGTGCCAGCTCACCAAACAGGCTGAACACTGAAGCTTTCTTT.

V usage is TRBV19 and J usage is TRBJ1-1, with TRBD1 matching over 7 bases. Losses at the gene ends were 8 bases for V and 2 bases for J; bases not matched to a gene: 8. The germline V gene encodes CDR1 LNHDA and CDR2 SQIVND (reference sequence). The CDR3 runs 14 residues. The CDR3 sequence is CASAYRGANTEAFF. CDR3 in DNA: TGTGCCAGTGCCTACAGGGGTGCTAACACTGAAGCTTTCTTT.

This chain links TRBV7-3 with TRBJ2-6; no definite D call. The CDR3 loop spans 17 amino acids. With 1 base removed from V and 1 base from J, the gap between germline ends came to 11 bases. Germline CDR1 SGHTA, CDR2 FQGTGA. CDR3 sequence reads: CASSLSRAASGANVLTF. The DNA of the CDR3 is TGTGCCAGCAGCTTAAGTCGGGCCGCTTCTGGGGCCAACGTCCTGACTTTC.

This clonotype was seen ten or more times. The rearrangement joins TRBV10-3 to TRBJ2-5; 8 bases map to TRBD2. V shed 8 bases and J 1 base; nucleotides not matched to a gene: 9. This CDR3 comprises 15 residues. CDR1 and CDR2 (germline): ENHRY, SYGVKD. The chain's CDR3 is CAIQSGAGGQETQYF. For the CDR3, the DNA is TGTGCCATCCAATCCGGTGCGGGAGGCCAAGAGACCCAGTACTTC.

There are many counts of this clonotype. The chain is built from TRBV12-3 or TRBV12-4 and TRBJ2-3, with a tentative D call TRBD1 (7 bases). This CDR3 contains 15 residues. Trimming took off 2 bases at V and 4 bases at J, with 13 bases between the two ends. The CDR3 region has the DNA TGTGCCAGCAGTTTAAAGTCAGGGGGGCCAGATACGCAGTATTTT. Its protein is CASSLKSGGPDTQYF.

In the case of this clonotype: It may be a read error: a sequence one base away is much more abundant. The V and J genes are TRBV27 and TRBJ2-1; 7 bases are a match to TRBD2. The CDR3 runs 18 residues. V lost 5 bases, J lost 6 bases, and 19 bases stayed unmatched. Germline CDR1 and CDR2: MNHEY and SMNVEV (reference sequence). As DNA, the CDR3 is TGTGCCAGCAGTCCCCTAGGACTACCGGGACTAACTTGCAATGAGCAGTTCTTC. This sequence encodes CASSPLGLPGLTCNEQFF.

Ten or more counts support this clonotype. The chain's CDR3 is CASSSRQEEQPQHF. CDR3 in DNA: TGTGCCAGCAGTTCGCGACAGGAGGAGCAGCCCCAGCATTTT. The J gene is TRBJ1-5, the V gene TRBV12-3 or TRBV12-4; TRBD1 is a possible D gene (6 bases). Trimming left V 4 bases short and J 7 bases short, with 14 bases between. The CDR3 length is 14 residues.

This clonotype appeared many times. V and J are TRBV6-1 and TRBJ1-2; D is possibly TRBD1 (6 bases). The V gene lost 5 bases and the J gene lost 6 bases, with 13 bases spanning the gap. The germline V gene encodes CDR1 MNHNS and CDR2 SASEGT. The CDR3 sequence is 13 residues long. CDR3: CASSSDRTDGYTF. In DNA form, the CDR3 reads TGTGCCAGCAGTTCCGATCGGACAGATGGCTACACCTTC.

Here the CDR3 DNA reads TGTGCCAGCAGTTACTCCCCGACAGGGGGGCCTTTCGAGGAGCTGTTTTTT. The encoded protein is CASSYSPTGGPFEELFF. The rearrangement links TRBV6-6 to TRBJ2-2, with 9 positions matching TRBD1. Germline V gene sequence: CDR1 MNHNY, CDR2 SVGAGI (reference sequence). The CDR3 spans 17 residues. V lost 0 bases, J lost 10 bases, and 12 bases stayed unmatched.

Many counts were recorded for this clonotype. This chain connects TRBV11-2 to TRBJ2-5, with TRBD2 matching over 10 bases. V dropped 2 bases and J dropped 3; count of bases not matched to a gene: 9. This CDR3 region has 17 residues. CDR1 SGHAT and CDR2 FQNNGV come from the germline V gene. Here the CDR3 reads CASSLKELAGPKETQYF. The CDR3 DNA is TGTGCCAGCAGCTTAAAGGAACTAGCGGGGCCTAAAGAGACCCAGTACTTC.

In its sample, this clonotype was seen many times. The CDR3 loop reads CASSRGPGTGQFF. In DNA, the CDR3 is TGTGCCAGCAGCCGAGGGCCGGGCACGGGGCAGTTCTTC. This chain uses TRBV7-2 with TRBJ2-1; tentative D call: TRBD2 (5 bases). Trimming cost V 5 bases and J 12 bases, with 17 bases left between them. This CDR3 spans 13 amino acids. Germline-derived CDR1 and CDR2 are SGHTA and FQGNSA.

This clonotype came up many times. The chain joins TRBV19 to TRBJ2-5; no definite D call. Germline CDR1 reads LNHDA; CDR2 reads SQIVND (reference sequence). This CDR3 comprises 12 residues. V shed 9 bases and J shed 2 bases, with 10 bases lying between them. The CDR3 sequence: CASGPDQETQYF. CDR3 nucleotides: TGTGCCAGCGGGCCTGATCAAGAGACCCAGTACTTC.

At least ten counts were recorded for this clonotype. The V gene is TRBV5-1, the J gene TRBJ2-3, with 15 bases lining up with TRBD2. The CDR3 covers 17 residues. Germline CDR1 is SGHRS and CDR2 is YFSETQ. The V gene end was trimmed by 4 bases and the J gene end by 2 bases; junction bases not matched to a gene: 5. The CDR3 loop is CASSPGLAGGNTDTQYF. In DNA, the CDR3 is TGCGCCAGCAGCCCTGGACTAGCGGGGGGGAACACAGATACGCAGTATTTT. Combining the CDR3 with reference TRBV5-1 and TRBJ2-3 gives the whole variable domain KAGVTQTPRYLIKTRGQQVTLSCSPISGHRSVSWYQQTPGQGLQFLFEYFSETQRNKGNFPGRFSGRQFSNSRSEMNVSTLELGDSALYLCASSPGLAGGNTDTQYFGPGTRLTVL.

This clonotype was counted ten times or more. This chain joins TRBV5-1 and TRBJ1-1; possible D gene TRBD1, 6 bases. Germline V CDR1 and CDR2: SGHRS, YFSETQ. V lost 4 bases, J lost 5 bases, and 15 bases lay in between. The CDR3 spans 14 residues. The CDR3 protein is CASSRGAEGTEAFF. The CDR3 DNA reads as TGCGCCAGCAGCCGGGGGGCCGAGGGGACTGAAGCTTTCTTT.

In regard to this clonotype: A single base separates this from a much larger clone, so it may be a read error. V usage is TRBV12-3 or TRBV12-4 and J usage is TRBJ1-2; 8 nucleotides agree with TRBD1. V was pared by 3 bases and J by 2 bases, with 8 bases of the junction left unmatched. This CDR3 has 16 amino acids. The CDR3 loop reads CASSFALGQGNYGYTF. CDR3 in DNA: TGTGCCAGCAGTTTTGCCCTAGGACAGGGCAACTATGGCTACACCTTC.

As concerns this clonotype: This CDR3 is missing its conserved last phenylalanine or tryptophan, likely due to a read error. This chain uses TRBV15 with TRBJ1-1; 9 nucleotides match TRBD1. The CDR3 has 15 amino acids. Germline CDR1 LNHNV, CDR2 YYDKDF (reference sequence). Germline trimming cut 4 bases from V and 4 bases from J; bases unmatched to any gene: 7. CDR3 sequence (DNA): TGTGCCACCAGCATGGGGACAGGGAGAGGCACTGAAGCTTTCCTT. Encoded protein: CATSMGTGRGTEAFL.

This clonotype was found a few times. This chain connects TRBV29-1 to TRBJ2-5; 7 nucleotides align to TRBD1. This CDR3 is built from 14 residues. V shed 5 bases, J shed 5 bases, and the junction held 11 bases outside the gene matches. Looked up from germline, CDR1 is SQVTM and CDR2 is ANQGSEA. The CDR3 loop is CSVSEGGLWETQYF. The DNA for the CDR3 is TGCAGCGTTAGCGAAGGGGGCCTTTGGGAGACCCAGTACTTC.

The table lists this clonotype with a few counts. The J gene is TRBJ2-1, the V gene TRBV5-1; 11 bases match TRBD2. This CDR3 region has 16 residues. Unmatched junction bases numbered 7, after V lost 4 bases and J lost 4 bases. CDR1 is SGHRS, CDR2 YFSETQ, per germline. CDR3 nucleotides: TGCGCCAGCAGCGCATCGGGACTAGCGGAATACAATGAGCAGTTCTTC. This codes for CASSASGLAEYNEQFF. The full variable domain, completed using reference TRBV5-1 and TRBJ2-1, is KAGVTQTPRYLIKTRGQQVTLSCSPISGHRSVSWYQQTPGQGLQFLFEYFSETQRNKGNFPGRFSGRQFSNSRSEMNVSTLELGDSALYLCASSASGLAEYNEQFFGPGTRLTVL.

This clonotype appeared a few times. The rearrangement links TRBV10-3 to TRBJ1-2; TRBD1 is a possible D gene (6 bases). The CDR3 sequence is 13 residues long. The germline CDR1 and CDR2 sequences are ENHRY and SYGVKD. Trimming took off 10 bases at V and 4 bases at J, with 16 bases between the two ends. Written as DNA, the CDR3 is TGTGCCAATGGGGTGGACAGTGGCTATGGCTACACCTTC. Its translation is CANGVDSGYGYTF.

This clonotype has a handful of counts. The V call is TRBV18, the J call TRBJ2-5; 7 positions agree with TRBD2. Trimming took 0 bases from V and 3 from J; bases not matched to a gene: 7. Germline values: CDR1 KGHSH, CDR2 LQKENI. This CDR3 is built from 16 residues. CDR3 in DNA: TGTGCCAGCTCACCACCGTCAGGTCTAGCGGAAGAGACCCAGTACTTC. Translation: CASSPPSGLAEETQYF.